Each of the 25 T cell receptor beta chains below was sequenced from the same sample in a study of T cells in Graves' hyperthyroidism and ophthalmopathy. TCR beta CDR3 regions were amplified from RNA transcripts. With the HTBI primer set, the TCR CDR3 went through a first round of RT-PCR. TCRdb passed the multiplex PCR reads through MiXCR, listing each CDR3 protein once. The sample lists 500,000 to 600,000 distinct CDR3 sequences, nearly 20% occurring once. The sequenced sample consisted of blood. The source is a man between 35 and 55 years old with Graves' ophthalmopathy.

This clonotype was seen repeatedly, ten times or more. The genes are TRBV28 and TRBJ2-7; no clear D gene. Germline V CDR1 and CDR2: MDHEN, SYDVKM. Trimming removed 6 bases from V and 4 bases from J, with 10 bases in between. The CDR3 runs 12 residues. CDR3: CASRIKGYEQYF. DNA of the CDR3: TGTGCCAGCAGAATAAAGGGTTACGAGCAGTACTTC.

This clonotype occurred many times. CDR3 in DNA: TGTGCCAGCAGTTACGGCAGGGCACACTCCTACAATGAGCAGTTCTTC. Protein: CASSYGRAHSYNEQFF. The chain links TRBV6-6 to TRBJ2-1, with D possibly matching TRBD1 (5 bases). Germline V gives CDR1 MNHNY, CDR2 SVGAGI (reference sequence). The CDR3 covers 16 residues. V shed 2 bases and J shed 0 bases, with 11 bases lying between them.

J is TRBJ1-2 and V is TRBV20-1; D gene unclear. This CDR3 comprises 12 residues. Trimming left V 3 bases short and J 4 bases short, with 9 bases between. Per the germline V gene, CDR1 is DFQATT and CDR2 is SNEGSKA (reference sequence). The CDR3 is CSAREGVYGYTF. DNA of the CDR3: TGCAGTGCTAGGGAGGGCGTCTATGGCTACACCTTC.

This clonotype turned up a few times. This chain uses TRBV7-6 with TRBJ2-1; tentative D call: TRBD1 (6 bases). Per the germline V gene, CDR1 is SGHVS and CDR2 is FNYEAQ. Trimming removed 3 bases from V and 5 bases from J, with 11 bases in between. The CDR3 loop spans 14 amino acids. In DNA, the CDR3 is TGTGCCAGCAGCTTCAGGGGAACCAACAATGAGCAGTTCTTC. It encodes CASSFRGTNNEQFF.

This chain uses TRBV5-1 with TRBJ2-5; 7 bases are a match to TRBD2. The CDR3 loop spans 15 amino acids. Unmatched junction bases numbered 10, after V lost 3 bases and J lost 5 bases. Germline V lookup: CDR1 SGHRS, CDR2 YFSETQ. CDR3 DNA: TGCGCCAGCAGCTCCGCGGGACTATCTGCGGAGACCCAGTACTTC. The encoded protein is CASSSAGLSAETQYF.

This clonotype came up a few times. The CDR3 here is CASSLGAVGLYEQYF. CDR3 coding DNA: TGTGCCAGCAGCTTAGGGGCTGTGGGACTCTACGAGCAGTACTTC. The chain combines TRBV11-1 with TRBJ2-7, with TRBD2 as a possible D gene (6 bases). V was trimmed by 1 base and J by 3 bases, leaving 13 bases between them. Germline V gives CDR1 SGHAT, CDR2 FQDESV (reference sequence). The CDR3 contains 15 residues. The full variable domain, its missing parts supplied by reference TRBV11-1 and TRBJ2-7, is EAEVAQSPRYKITEKSQAVAFWCDPISGHATLYWYRQILGQGPELLVQFQDESVVDDSQLPKDRFSAERLKGVDSTLKIQPAELGDSAMYLCASSLGAVGLYEQYFGPGTRLTVT.

V gene TRBV20-1 combines with J gene TRBJ2-1, with D possibly being TRBD2 (7 bases). CDR3 length equals 15 residues. The V end lost 4 bases, the J end lost 3 bases, and 16 bases lay between the germline ends. In germline, CDR1 is DFQATT, CDR2 SNEGSKA (reference sequence). CDR3 region: CSAKQGGGLYNEQFF. The CDR3 nucleotides are TGCAGTGCTAAACAAGGGGGGGGCCTCTACAATGAGCAGTTCTTC.

Here the CDR3 reads CASSRTGETLRGGYTF. CDR3 in DNA: TGTGCCAGCAGCCGAACGGGAGAAACCCTTAGGGGTGGCTACACCTTC. V gene TRBV11-2 combines with J gene TRBJ1-2; possible D gene TRBD1, 5 bases. The germline V gene encodes CDR1 SGHAT and CDR2 FQNNGV. The CDR3 length is 16 residues. V was clipped by 5 bases and J by 7 bases, with 23 bases between them.

There are many counts of this clonotype. The V gene is TRBV12-3 or TRBV12-4, the J gene TRBJ1-2; D not resolved. Trimming pared 1 base from V and 2 bases from J, leaving 8 bases between. The CDR3 has 14 residues. The DNA for the CDR3 is TGTGCCAGCAGTTTAGGCAGCAGGAACTATGGCTACACCTTC. Protein: CASSLGSRNYGYTF.

This chain links TRBV27 with TRBJ1-2; 7 positions agree with TRBD1. CDR1 is MNHEY, CDR2 SMNVEV, per germline (reference sequence). V lost 6 bases and J lost 3; bases outside the gene matches: 7. CDR3 size: 14 residues. CDR3 residues: CASRRGGRDYGYTF. In DNA form, the CDR3 reads TGTGCCAGCAGGCGAGGGGGCAGGGACTATGGCTACACCTTC.

The chain recombines TRBV14 with TRBJ1-5; the D gene is possibly TRBD1 (6 bases). V lost 2 bases and J 15 bases, leaving 14 bases between the germline ends. The germline V gene encodes CDR1 SGHDN and CDR2 FVKESK. This CDR3 comprises 12 residues. The CDR3 protein is CASSQMPGALHF. The CDR3 nucleotides read TGTGCCAGCAGCCAAATGCCAGGGGCCCTGCATTTT.

In its sample, this clonotype was seen many times. The CDR3 DNA reads as TGTGCCAGCAGTTTCTTGGATCAGCCCCAGCATTTT. Amino acids: CASSFLDQPQHF. The rearrangement uses TRBV28 and TRBJ1-5; unclear D gene. CDR3 length: 12 amino acids. Germline CDR1 reads MDHEN; CDR2 reads SYDVKM. V lost 3 bases and J 5 bases, leaving 5 bases between the germline ends. The entire variable domain, with the rest obtained from reference TRBV28 and TRBJ1-5, is as follows: DVKVTQSSRYLVKRTGEKVFLECVQDMDHENMFWYRQDPGLGLRLIYFSYDVKMKEKGDIPEGYSVSREKKERFSLILESASTNQTSMYLCASSFLDQPQHFGDGTRLSIL.

This clonotype was observed a handful of times. V gene TRBV5-4 combines with J gene TRBJ1-2, with a tentative D call TRBD1 (5 bases). Germline CDR1 and CDR2: SGHNT and YYREEE (reference sequence). V lost 4 bases to trimming and J lost 7 bases, with 11 bases between them. The CDR3 is 12 residues long. The CDR3 nucleotides are TGTGCCAGCAGCAGGGGAGAACCTGGCTACACCTTC. Translating it yields CASSRGEPGYTF. Using reference TRBV5-4 and TRBJ1-2 for the parts outside the CDR3, the full variable domain is ETGVTQSPTHLIKTRGQQVTLRCSSQSGHNTVSWYQQALGQGPQFIFQYYREEENGRGNFPPRFSGLQFPNYSSELNVNALELDDSALYLCASSRGEPGYTFGSGTRLTVV.

The gene calls are TRBV30 and TRBJ1-5; 10 nucleotides agree with TRBD1. J was trimmed by 5 bases and V by 5 bases; bases with no gene match: 6. This CDR3 comprises 14 residues. Germline CDR1 and CDR2: GTSNPN and SVGIG (reference sequence). Here the CDR3 reads CAWSQTGGDQPQHF. The CDR3 DNA reads TGTGCCTGGTCCCAGACAGGGGGCGATCAGCCCCAGCATTTT.

The rearrangement uses TRBV10-3 and TRBJ1-1; D gene unclear. The V gene lost 8 bases and the J gene lost 3 bases, with 10 bases spanning the gap. Germline V lookup: CDR1 ENHRY, CDR2 SYGVKD. The CDR3 is 12 residues long. For the CDR3, the DNA is TGTGCCATCCGGAGGGAGGACACTGAAGCTTTCTTT. Protein: CAIRREDTEAFF.

This clonotype was seen repeatedly, ten times or more. The chain has TRBV20-1 and TRBJ1-5; a possible D gene is TRBD1 (5 bases). CDR1 and CDR2 (germline): DFQATT, SNEGSKA (reference sequence). V was cut by 0 bases and J by 0 bases, with 15 bases left in between. This CDR3 is 17 amino acids long. The CDR3 sequence: CSARDSRGIHSNQPQHF. CDR3 bases: TGCAGTGCTAGAGATTCTCGGGGGATCCATAGCAATCAGCCCCAGCATTTT.

This clonotype came up a few times. The J gene is TRBJ2-1, the V gene TRBV5-1; D is possibly TRBD2 (7 bases). This CDR3 has 16 amino acids. Germline assignment: CDR1 SGHRS and CDR2 YFSETQ. The V end lost 5 bases, the J end lost 5 bases, and 20 bases lay between the germline ends. The chain's CDR3 is CASRPPGGGNHNEQFF. The DNA of the CDR3 is TGCGCCAGCAGACCTCCGGGGGGCGGGAATCACAATGAGCAGTTCTTC.

This clonotype has a single count. The CDR3 DNA sequence: TGTGCCAGCAGCTTTGGCGGGACAGCCTCAAGCTCCTACGAGCAGTACTTC. This encodes CASSFGGTASSSYEQYF. The V gene is TRBV7-2, the J gene TRBJ2-7; possibly TRBD1 for D (7 bases). V lost 3 bases, J lost 0 bases, and 18 bases lay in between. Germline CDR1 reads SGHTA; CDR2 reads FQGNSA. This CDR3 spans 17 amino acids.

This clonotype was recorded many times. V usage is TRBV2 and J usage is TRBJ2-2; 9 bases are shared with TRBD1. V trimming: 8 bases; J trimming: 4 bases; junction bases outside the gene matches: 8. This CDR3 is built from 15 residues. Germline-derived CDR1 and CDR2 are SNHLY and FYNNEI. For the CDR3, the DNA is TGTGCCAGCGCTGGACAGGGGAGTCGCACCGGGGAGCTGTTTTTT. Its translation: CASAGQGSRTGELFF.

Many counts were recorded for this clonotype. The CDR3 here is CASSPLALGTGELFF. The DNA of the CDR3 is TGTGCCAGCAGCCCACTAGCTCTTGGCACCGGGGAGCTGTTTTTT. This rearrangement joins TRBV7-9 to TRBJ2-2; possible D gene TRBD2, 6 bases. The V and J ends lost 5 bases and 4 bases respectively, with 14 bases between them. Per germline, CDR1 SEHNR and CDR2 FQNEAQ (reference sequence). This CDR3 has 15 residues. Together with reference TRBV7-9 and TRBJ2-2, the CDR3 gives the full variable domain: DTGVSQNPRHKITKRGQNVTFRCDPISEHNRLYWYRQTLGQGPEFLTYFQNEAQLEKSRLLSDRFSAERPKGSFSTLEIQRTEQGDSAMYLCASSPLALGTGELFFGEGSRLTVL.

The chain joins TRBV4-1 to TRBJ2-7, with 14 bases matching TRBD2. V gave up 1 base and J gave up 0 bases; unmatched junction bases: 8. CDR3 length: 19 residues. Germline CDR1 MGHRA, CDR2 YSYEKL. The CDR3 bases are TGCGCCAGCAGCCAAGGTGGGACTAGCGGGAGAGGGGGCTCCTACGAGCAGTACTTC. Translated: CASSQGGTSGRGGSYEQYF.

Ten or more counts support this clonotype. The chain is built from TRBV7-3 and TRBJ1-1; TRBD1 agrees at 7 bases. The CDR3 consists of 14 residues. Trimming took 6 bases from V and 3 from J; bases not matched to a gene: 7. Per germline, CDR1 SGHTA and CDR2 FQGTGA. CDR3 coding DNA: TGTGCCAGCAGAGCCACAGGGGTGCACACTGAAGCTTTCTTT. Translating it yields CASRATGVHTEAFF.

V is TRBV19 and J is TRBJ2-1, with D possibly called TRBD1 or TRBD2 (6 bases each). V lost 3 bases to trimming and J lost 3 bases, with 12 bases between them. CDR3 length: 15 residues. CDR1 is LNHDA, CDR2 SQIVND, per germline (reference sequence). The CDR3 DNA sequence: TGTGCCAGTAGTATCGGCGGAGGGGGCTACAATGAGCAGTTCTTC. Encoded protein: CASSIGGGGYNEQFF.

The CDR3 reads CASSGDRALNTEAFF. Written as DNA, the CDR3 is TGCGCCAGCAGCGGAGACAGGGCCCTGAACACTGAAGCTTTCTTT. This chain uses TRBV5-1 with TRBJ1-1, with 7 bases matching TRBD1. V was pared by 4 bases and J by 0 bases, with 6 bases of the junction left unmatched. The CDR3 spans 15 residues. Germline lookup yields CDR1 SGHRS and CDR2 YFSETQ.

This clonotype has just a few counts. The V call is TRBV18, the J call TRBJ2-7, with D possibly TRBD2 on 6 matching bases. The germline gives CDR1 KGHSH, CDR2 LQKENI. V was pared by 6 bases and J by 4 bases, with 16 bases between. This CDR3 comprises 14 residues. CDR3 residues: CASSRAGGGYEQYF. CDR3 DNA: TGTGCCAGCTCCCGCGCTGGAGGAGGGTACGAGCAGTACTTC. Based on the CDR3 plus reference TRBV18 and TRBJ2-7, the full variable domain is NAGVMQNPRHLVRRRGQEARLRCSPMKGHSHVYWYRQLPEEGLKFMVYLQKENIIDESGMPKERFSAEFPKEGPSILRIQQVVRGDSAAYFCASSRAGGGYEQYFGPGTRLTVT.